The rows below give T cell receptor beta chains drawn from one sample of a study of T-cell memory formation after mild COVID-19. MiXCR, applied by TCRdb to the 5' RACE reads, yields one record per CDR3 protein. Of fewer than 650,000 distinct CDR3 sequences listed, around a sixth were seen once; the top ten hold about 8.1%. Sequenced input: PBMCs or a T cell subset sorted from them (not recorded which). Source of these receptors: an adult woman who had mild COVID-19 (a few samples of this study predate the infection). Cell type and time point are not known. The CDR3 runs from the conserved cysteine through the conserved F or W. The D gene is left open where the match is weak. Some rows have no size entry. The others give once, few or many, or a class for an expanded clone.

TRBJ2-3 . TRBD2 TRBV12-3/TRBV12-4 TGTGCCAGCAGTGTCCGGACTAGCGGGATAGATACGCAGTATTTT CASSVRTSGIDTQYF
TRBJ2-2 . . TRBV3-1 TGTGCCAGCAGCCAGGGGGTCGTCACCGGGGAGCTGTTTTTT CASSQGVVTGELFF
TRBJ1-3 . TRBD1 TRBV7-2 TGTGCCAGCAGGCGACAGGGTACCGGAAACACCATATATTTT CASRRQGTGNTIYF
TRBJ2-3 . TRBD1 TRBV6-1 TGTGCCAGCAGCCACGGACAGGGCACAGATACGCAGTATTTT CASSHGQGTDTQYF
TRBJ2-5 . . TRBV4-3 TGCGCCAGCAGCCAAGATGGTAGGGGCAGAGAGACCCAGTACTTC CASSQDGRGRETQYF
TRBJ2-1 few . TRBV9 TGTGCCAGCAGCATAGACGGGTCCTCCTACAATGAGCAGTTCTTC CASSIDGSSYNEQFF
TRBJ2-7 many TRBD1 TRBV5-6 TGTGCCAGCAGCCGGGACAGCGGAGGCGAGCAGTACTTC CASSRDSGGEQYF
TRBJ2-1 . . TRBV7-3 TGTGCCAGCAGCCCGTCGGTATTTGATGAGCAGTTCTTC CASSPSVFDEQFF
TRBJ1-1 . . TRBV30 TGTGCCTGGAGTGACCGTACTAGTACAGGAAATCTCAAGGCTTTCTTT CAWSDRTSTGNLKAFF
TRBJ2-3 few . TRBV20-1 TGCAGTGCTAGAGGGAGGGACCATACGCAGTATTTT CSARGRDHTQYF
TRBJ2-1 few TRBD1 TRBV7-9 TGTGCCAGCAGCCTAACAGGGGTCAATGAGCAGTTCTTC CASSLTGVNEQFF
TRBJ2-7 few . TRBV20-1 TGCAGTGCTAGAGGCCGGGACCGACTTAACTACGAGCAGTACTTC CSARGRDRLNYEQYF
TRBJ2-3 few . TRBV10-3 TGTGCCATCAGTGGACGGGATACGCAGTATTTT CAISGRDTQYF
TRBJ2-4 few . TRBV20-1 TGCAGTGCTACCGACCCGGCGGCCAAAAACATTCAGTACTTC CSATDPAAKNIQYF
TRBJ2-3 few . TRBV20-1 TGCAGTGCTAGTCGTCAGGGGAGCACAGATACGCAGTATTTT CSASRQGSTDTQYF
TRBJ2-4 few TRBD1 TRBV3-1 TGTGCCAGCAGCCATCTTCGGACAGGGAAAAACATTCAGTACTTC CASSHLRTGKNIQYF
TRBJ2-1 . TRBD2 TRBV4-1 TGCGCCAGCAGCCAAGTCGTTGAGGGGACTAACAATGAGCAGTTCTTC CASSQVVEGTNNEQFF
TRBJ2-3 once . TRBV19 TGTGCCAGCGCAGAACTAGCCACAGATACGCAGTATTTT CASAELATDTQYF
TRBJ2-1 few . TRBV15 TGTGCCACCAGCAGAGATAGGCACCTGGGAGGTGAGCAGTTCTTC CATSRDRHLGGEQFF
TRBJ2-7 few . TRBV20-1 TGCAGTGCTAGGACCGGAAACTACGAGCAGTACTTC CSARTGNYEQYF
TRBJ2-1 . TRBD2 TRBV6-1 TGTGCCAGCAGTGAAGTAGCGGGGGGCGTCGACAATGAGCAGTTCTTC CASSEVAGGVDNEQFF
TRBJ1-1 . . TRBV5-1 TGCGCCAGCAGCCCGGGAGGACACCCAATGAACACTGAAGCTTTCTTT CASSPGGHPMNTEAFF
TRBJ2-7 . TRBD2 TRBV25-1 TGTGCCAGCAGTGAATTCGCTAGCGGGGGGTTCTACGAGCAGTACTTC CASSEFASGGFYEQYF
TRBJ2-1 many . TRBV3-1 TGTGCCAGCAGCCAGCGGGGTAATGAGCAGTTCTTC CASSQRGNEQFF
TRBJ1-3 few . TRBV7-8 TGTGCCAGCAGCCGCATCGGGACTGGAAACACCATATATTTT CASSRIGTGNTIYF